These 21 T cell receptor beta chains originate from one sample sequenced in a study of cytomegalovirus exposure and HLA in healthy donors. PCR used 60 Vbeta primers and 13 Jbeta primers. Assay: immunoSEQ multiplex PCR; the TCRdb copy retains only in-frame clones and omits some. The sample yields roughly 100,000 clones, roughly 79% seen once. The specimen was PBMCs. The receptor source for this set is a man in his forties in good health and CMV-seronegative.

The chain couples TRBV7-9 to TRBJ2-3; 9 bases are shared with TRBD1. The CDR3 spans 15 residues. CDR1 and CDR2 from the germline V gene are SEHNR and FQNEAQ (reference sequence). V lost 4 bases, J lost 7 bases, and 9 bases stayed unmatched. CDR3: CASSYPDRGENTQYF. CDR3 nucleotides: TGTGCCAGCAGCTACCCGGACAGGGGAGAAAATACGCAGTATTTT. Variable domain in full (rest from reference TRBV7-9 and TRBJ2-3): DTGVSQNPRHKITKRGQNVTFRCDPISEHNRLYWYRQTLGQGPEFLTYFQNEAQLEKSRLLSDRFSAERPKGSFSTLEIQRTEQGDSAMYLCASSYPDRGENTQYFGPGTRLTVL.

Only a few counts were recorded for this clone. The J gene is TRBJ2-6, the V gene TRBV5-6; TRBD1 aligns across 8 bases. This CDR3 is 19 amino acids long. Germline lookup yields CDR1 SGHDT and CDR2 YYEEEE. Unmatched junction bases numbered 9, after V lost 1 base and J lost 0 bases. This CDR3 reads CASSLFFQGASSGANVLTF. The CDR3 DNA follows: TGTGCCAGCAGCTTGTTTTTTCAGGGGGCAAGCTCTGGGGCCAACGTCCTGACTTTC.

The chain couples TRBV6-6 to TRBJ1-2; a weak D match, TRBD1 (5 bases). Germline values: CDR1 MNHNY, CDR2 SVGAGI (reference sequence). V was pared by 4 bases and J by 6 bases, with 12 bases between. CDR3 length equals 13 residues. The CDR3 DNA reads TGTGCCAGCAGTTTAAATACAGGACATGGCTACACCTTC. Translation gives CASSLNTGHGYTF.

The gene calls are TRBV19 and TRBJ2-5, with D possibly TRBD2 on 5 matching bases. Germline V gene lookup returns CDR1 LNHDA and CDR2 SQIVND (reference sequence). The CDR3 sequence is 14 residues long. Trimming shortened V by 3 bases and J by 1 base, and 9 bases separated the two germline ends. DNA of the CDR3: TGTGCCAGTAGTATGAGGGAAGGCCAAGAGACCCAGTACTTC. Its protein is CASSMREGQETQYF.

This sequence joins TRBV4-1 and TRBJ1-3; D may be TRBD1 (6 bases). The CDR3 consists of 16 residues. Germline V lookup: CDR1 MGHRA, CDR2 YSYEKL. Deletions cut 1 base from V and 0 bases from J, with 10 bases between. CDR3 in amino acids: CASSQAGVGSGNTIYF. The DNA for the CDR3 is TGCGCCAGCAGCCAAGCAGGGGTAGGCTCTGGAAACACCATATATTTT.

The rearrangement links TRBV5-1 to TRBJ2-7; TRBD1 matches 7 bases. CDR3 length: 14 residues. J lost 5 bases, V lost 3 bases, and 8 bases had no gene match. Germline lookup yields CDR1 SGHRS and CDR2 YFSETQ. Here the CDR3 reads CASSYDREINEQYF. The CDR3 DNA reads as TGCGCCAGCAGCTATGACAGGGAGATCAACGAGCAGTACTTC.

The V and J genes are TRBV28 and TRBJ1-2; 7 positions agree with TRBD1. V was clipped by 6 bases and J by 4 bases; unmatched bases: 5. Germline lookup yields CDR1 MDHEN and CDR2 SYDVKM. The CDR3 is made up of 13 amino acids. The CDR3 sequence: CASSLTGTYGYTF. CDR3 bases: TGTGCCAGCAGCTTGACAGGGACCTATGGCTACACCTTC.

The gene calls are TRBV5-1 and TRBJ2-5; TRBD1 might be the D (6 bases). The ends were cut back, 4 bases at V and 2 bases at J, with 15 bases in the middle. The CDR3 spans 15 residues. CDR1 is SGHRS and CDR2 is YFSETQ in the germline V gene. The CDR3 sequence is CASSTGVGQQETQYF. The CDR3, as DNA: TGCGCCAGCAGCACCGGAGTGGGACAACAAGAGACCCAGTACTTC.

J is TRBJ2-4 and V is TRBV9; 10 bases map to TRBD1. This CDR3 spans 19 amino acids. In germline, CDR1 is SGDLS, CDR2 YYNGEE. V lost 0 bases, J lost 4 bases, and 13 bases stayed unmatched. This chain's CDR3 is CASSVGQGASPGEKNIQYF. In nucleotides, the CDR3 is TGTGCCAGCAGCGTAGGACAGGGGGCTTCCCCGGGTGAAAAAAACATTCAGTACTTC.

This clone appeared a single time. This chain links TRBV5-4 with TRBJ1-1; 8 bases agree with TRBD1. The CDR3 has 14 residues. Germline assignment: CDR1 SGHNT and CDR2 YYREEE (reference sequence). Trimming removed 1 base from V and 3 bases from J; junction bases left unmatched: 2. As DNA, the CDR3 is TGTGCCAGCAGCTTGCAGGGGGCGGACACTGAAGCTTTCTTT. It translates to CASSLQGADTEAFF.

The chain joins TRBV27 to TRBJ2-7; 7 nucleotides match TRBD1. This CDR3 spans 17 amino acids. Germline V CDR1 and CDR2: MNHEY, SMNVEV (reference sequence). After removal of 3 bases from V and 5 bases from J, the junction contained 16 bases not matched to a gene. Here the CDR3 reads CASSFFDYRGLRHEQYF. CDR3 nucleotide sequence: TGTGCCAGCAGTTTCTTTGATTACAGGGGCCTTAGGCACGAGCAGTACTTC.

The gene calls are TRBV5-1 and TRBJ1-3; 8 bases are a match to TRBD1. Germline CDR1 SGHRS, CDR2 YFSETQ. The CDR3 has 15 residues. Unmatched junction bases numbered 3, after V lost 4 bases and J lost 0 bases. The DNA of the CDR3 is TGCGCCAGCAGCGTGACAGGGGTCTCTGGAAACACCATATATTTT. Translated: CASSVTGVSGNTIYF.

The chain links TRBV7-9 to TRBJ1-1; 10 bases are shared with TRBD1. The CDR3 covers 15 residues. The germline gives CDR1 SEHNR, CDR2 FQNEAQ (reference sequence). Trimming at V came to 5 bases and at J to 3 bases, leaving 6 bases not matched to a gene. CDR3 sequence: CASSPTTGGYTEAFF. The CDR3 DNA follows: TGTGCCAGCAGCCCTACGACAGGGGGCTACACTGAAGCTTTCTTT.

The chain recombines TRBV9 with TRBJ2-6, with D possibly TRBD2 on 5 matching bases. Trimming removed 6 bases at V and 0 bases at J, with 10 bases between. Germline V lookup: CDR1 SGDLS, CDR2 YYNGEE. This CDR3 has 15 residues. CDR3 region: CASKAGNSGANVLTF. CDR3 in DNA: TGTGCCAGCAAAGCCGGGAACTCTGGGGCCAACGTCCTGACTTTC. Full variable domain (missing parts from reference TRBV9 and TRBJ2-6): DSGVTQTPKHLITATGQRVTLRCSPRSGDLSVYWYQQSLDQGLQFLIQYYNGEERAKGNILERFSAQQFPDLHSELNLSSLELGDSALYFCASKAGNSGANVLTFGAGSRLTVL.

The V call is TRBV4-1, the J call TRBJ2-1, with 8 bases matching TRBD2. V shed 4 bases and J 7 bases; nucleotides not matched to a gene: 15. The CDR3 length is 17 residues. Germline-derived CDR1 and CDR2 are MGHRA and YSYEKL. DNA of the CDR3: TGCGCCAGCAGCCGAGCCCTAGCGCGGGAGGACACGAATGAGCAGTTCTTC. Amino acid sequence: CASSRALAREDTNEQFF.

V usage is TRBV15 and J usage is TRBJ2-1, with 8 bases lining up with TRBD2. CDR1 LNHNV and CDR2 YYDKDF come from the germline V gene (reference sequence). J was trimmed by 5 bases and V by 1 base; bases with no gene match: 4. The CDR3 consists of 15 residues. CDR3 DNA: TGTGCCACCAGCAGAGTAGCGGGATGGGACAATGAGCAGTTCTTC. Residues: CATSRVAGWDNEQFF. Together with reference TRBV15 and TRBJ2-1, the CDR3 gives the full variable domain: DAMVIQNPRYQVTQFGKPVTLSCSQTLNHNVMYWYQQKSSQAPKLLFHYYDKDFNNEADTPDNFQSRRPNTSFCFLDIRSPGLGDTAMYLCATSRVAGWDNEQFFGPGTRLTVL.

This clone has only a few counts. This chain uses TRBV6-4 with TRBJ1-6, with 8 bases identical to TRBD1. Germline V gene sequence: CDR1 MRHNA, CDR2 SNTAGT. V shed 6 bases, J shed 10 bases, and the junction held 5 bases outside the gene matches. This CDR3 has 13 amino acids. CDR3 loop: CASSSTGVSPLHF. In DNA form, the CDR3 reads TGTGCCAGCAGCTCGACAGGGGTATCACCCCTCCACTTT.

This clone was seen only once. This sequence joins TRBV6-5 and TRBJ2-7; TRBD2 is a possible D gene (6 bases). Germline assignment: CDR1 MNHEY and CDR2 SVGAGI. V gave up 1 base and J gave up 6 bases, with 10 bases separating them. CDR3 length equals 13 residues. The CDR3: CASSYFGTFEQYF. The CDR3 DNA reads as TGTGCCAGCAGTTACTTCGGGACTTTCGAGCAGTACTTC.

V is TRBV7-2 and J is TRBJ2-5; 9 bases map to TRBD2. Germline V CDR1 and CDR2: SGHTA, FQGNSA. The V gene end was trimmed by 3 bases and the J gene end by 5 bases; junction bases not matched to a gene: 10. The CDR3 is 16 amino acids. The chain's CDR3 is CASSLGGIAGAETQYF. The DNA for the CDR3 is TGTGCCAGCAGCTTGGGAGGGATAGCGGGAGCGGAGACCCAGTACTTC. The entire variable domain, with the rest obtained from reference TRBV7-2 and TRBJ2-5, is as follows: GAGVSQSPSNKVTEKGKDVELRCDPISGHTALYWYRQSLGQGLEFLIYFQGNSAPDKSGLPSDRFSAERTGGSVSTLTIQRTQQEDSAVYLCASSLGGIAGAETQYFGPGTRLLVL.

The chain carries TRBV7-2 and TRBJ2-3, with 8 bases identical to TRBD2. The ends lost 1 base at V and 5 bases at J; junction bases unmatched: 5. The CDR3 sequence is 15 residues long. Germline CDR1 reads SGHTA; CDR2 reads FQGNSA. This CDR3 is CASSLVAGNEDTQYF. CDR3 DNA: TGTGCCAGCAGCTTAGTAGCGGGGAACGAAGATACGCAGTATTTT. The full variable domain, its missing parts supplied by reference TRBV7-2 and TRBJ2-3, is GAGVSQSPSNKVTEKGKDVELRCDPISGHTALYWYRQSLGQGLEFLIYFQGNSAPDKSGLPSDRFSAERTGGSVSTLTIQRTQQEDSAVYLCASSLVAGNEDTQYFGPGTRLTVL.

CDR3 DNA sequence: TGTGCCAGCAGCCAGACAGGGGCTGCGCCCCAGCATTTT. Encoded protein: CASSQTGAAPQHF. V is TRBV6-6 and J is TRBJ1-5; 8 nucleotides agree with TRBD1. The CDR3 contains 13 residues. Unmatched junction bases numbered 7, after V lost 6 bases and J lost 9 bases. Looked up from germline, CDR1 is MNHNY and CDR2 is SVGAGI (reference sequence).